These 11 T cell receptor beta chains originate from one sample sequenced in a study of T cell changes during pregnancy in multiple sclerosis. Method: immunoSEQ multiplex PCR; TCRdb's copy keeps in-frame clones and lacks some. The sample has about 89,000 clones; roughly 94% are singletons. Material: peripheral blood, obtained in the third trimester of pregnancy. The source is a female donor with multiple sclerosis, enrolled in a pregnancy study.

The chain employs TRBV27 and TRBJ1-2, with 7 nucleotides matching TRBD1. V gave up 10 bases and J gave up 7 bases; unmatched junction bases: 9. This CDR3 contains 12 residues. The germline CDR1 and CDR2 sequences are MNHEY and SMNVEV (reference sequence). The CDR3 sequence: CATTDRVGGYTF. For the CDR3, the DNA is TGTGCCACCACCGACAGGGTCGGTGGCTACACCTTC.

This clone is judged medium-sized. This chain joins TRBV6-4 and TRBJ1-5; 9 bases line up with TRBD1. With 3 bases clipped from V and 4 bases from J, the junction kept 4 bases outside the gene matches. The CDR3 runs to 15 residues. CDR1 and CDR2 from the germline V gene are MRHNA and SNTAGT. As DNA, the CDR3 is TGTGCCAGCAGTGATAACAGGGGGCCGAATCAGCCCCAGCATTTT. This gives the protein CASSDNRGPNQPQHF.

This clone was counted once. The chain joins TRBV18 to TRBJ1-2; D uncertain. V was cut by 3 bases and J by 7 bases, with 12 bases left in between. Germline V CDR1 and CDR2: KGHSH, LQKENI. This CDR3 is built from 13 residues. As DNA, the CDR3 is TGTGCCAGCTCACCCGGGGAGGGCAGTGGCTACACCTTC. The encoded protein is CASSPGEGSGYTF.

V usage is TRBV2 and J usage is TRBJ2-7; 8 bases are shared with TRBD1. Germline trimming cut 6 bases from V and 0 bases from J; bases unmatched to any gene: 7. CDR1 is SNHLY and CDR2 is FYNNEI in the germline V gene. The CDR3 extends over 15 amino acids. The CDR3 reads CASSGTGFISYEQYF. In nucleotides, the CDR3 is TGTGCCAGCAGCGGGACAGGATTCATCTCCTACGAGCAGTACTTC.

This clone came up once. This rearrangement joins TRBV28 to TRBJ1-5; D is unclear. V was clipped by 11 bases and J by 0 bases, with 11 bases between them. The germline gives CDR1 MDHEN, CDR2 SYDVKM. The CDR3 runs 13 residues. The CDR3 protein is CASVLSSNQPQHF. The CDR3 nucleotides read TGTGCCTCCGTGCTCAGTAGCAATCAGCCCCAGCATTTT. Combining the CDR3 with reference TRBV28 and TRBJ1-5 gives the whole variable domain DVKVTQSSRYLVKRTGEKVFLECVQDMDHENMFWYRQDPGLGLRLIYFSYDVKMKEKGDIPEGYSVSREKKERFSLILESASTNQTSMYLCASVLSSNQPQHFGDGTRLSIL.

This chain connects TRBV5-1 to TRBJ2-1, with a weak D call TRBD2 (6 bases). Trimming left V 6 bases short and J 10 bases short, with 20 bases between. The CDR3 runs to 14 residues. Germline CDR1 reads SGHRS; CDR2 reads YFSETQ. This chain's CDR3 is CASKLRRDFNEQFF. The CDR3, as DNA: TGCGCCAGCAAACTCCGTCGGGACTTCAACGAGCAGTTCTTC.

The chain carries TRBV19 and TRBJ2-7; TRBD2 matches 7 bases. V lost 1 base, J lost 5 bases, and 5 bases stayed unmatched. CDR1 is LNHDA, CDR2 SQIVND, per germline (reference sequence). The CDR3 spans 14 residues. The CDR3 spells CASSIGTGGDEQYF. CDR3 coding DNA: TGTGCCAGTAGTATAGGGACGGGAGGAGACGAGCAGTACTTC.

This sequence joins TRBV19 and TRBJ2-4, with 7 bases lining up with TRBD1. V was clipped by 10 bases and J by 3 bases; unmatched bases: 6. Germline assignment: CDR1 LNHDA and CDR2 SQIVND (reference sequence). This CDR3 spans 13 amino acids. As DNA, the CDR3 is TGTGCCACTGCACAGGGGAGCAAAAACATTCAGTACTTC. Protein product: CATAQGSKNIQYF.

The chain uses TRBV18 and TRBJ2-7; no definite D call. The CDR3 is 14 amino acids. Trimming took 6 bases from V and 2 from J, leaving 14 bases between them. In germline, CDR1 is KGHSH, CDR2 LQKENI. The CDR3 loop is CASSFDQVTYEQYF. For the CDR3, the DNA is TGTGCCAGCTCCTTCGATCAGGTTACCTACGAGCAGTACTTC. Together with reference TRBV18 and TRBJ2-7, the CDR3 gives the full variable domain: NAGVMQNPRHLVRRRGQEARLRCSPMKGHSHVYWYRQLPEEGLKFMVYLQKENIIDESGMPKERFSAEFPKEGPSILRIQQVVRGDSAAYFCASSFDQVTYEQYFGPGTRLTVT.

This CDR3 reads CASSVTPSDEQYF. For the CDR3, the DNA is TGTGCCAGCAGCGTTACACCTAGCGACGAGCAGTACTTC. The chain employs TRBV9 and TRBJ2-7; D may be TRBD2 (6 bases). Germline loops: CDR1 SGDLS, CDR2 YYNGEE. The V gene lost 2 bases and the J gene lost 5 bases, with 11 bases spanning the gap. The CDR3 totals 13 residues.

The gene calls are TRBV6-5 and TRBJ2-1, with 7 positions matching TRBD2. This CDR3 has 15 residues. J lost 5 bases, V lost 2 bases, and 6 bases had no gene match. Germline-derived CDR1 and CDR2 are MNHEY and SVGAGI. CDR3 coding DNA: TGTGCCAGCAGTTACGGGAGGGATGCCAACAATGAGCAGTTCTTC. This translates into CASSYGRDANNEQFF.